This entry concerns a single TCR beta chain. Enrollment of patients from Seattle took place during active infection, with longitudinal follow-up. As originally analysed: Estimates of nucleated cell counts were drawn from the amplification of reference gene primers. TCRdb keeps only in-frame clones here, not all; method: immunoSEQ multiplex PCR. V and J calls and clone size are copied from that table; D and trimming were computed from the DNA. The sample has 200,000 to 250,000 clones, more than 85% seen once. The entry originates in a study of blood T cell repertoires in COVID-19. Study context: The United States, Italy and Spain provided the acute and convalescent COVID-19 samples.

With V trimmed by 5 bases and J by 2 bases, 7 bases remained unmatched. CDR1 MDHEN and CDR2 SYDVKM come from the germline V gene. The CDR3 spans 15 residues. Sequences were obtained from peripheral blood. This clonotype was obtained from a woman between 50 and 59 years old with COVID-19, enrolled during active disease. This rearrangement joins TRBV28 to TRBJ2-3; 7 bases align to TRBD1. Here the CDR3 DNA reads TGTGCCAGCAGTCCACAGGGGTTCCCCACAGATACGCAGTATTTT. Amino acids: CASSPQGFPTDTQYF.